The 10 T cell receptor beta chains presented below share a single source sample, sequenced in a study of cytomegalovirus exposure and HLA in healthy donors. 13 Jbeta primers and 60 Vbeta primers were used for the PCR. Assay used: immunoSEQ multiplex PCR; TCRdb lists only in-frame clones, some missing. Seen here are 200,000 to 250,000 clones, around four fifths observed once, and the top ten hold less than 3%. Sequencing was carried out using PBMCs. The origin of the receptors is a woman aged 40 to 49 in good health and CMV-seronegative.

The chain carries TRBV25-1 and TRBJ1-1; perhaps TRBD1 as D (6 bases). This CDR3 is 15 amino acids long. CDR1 and CDR2 from the germline V gene are MGHDK and SYGVNS. V was shortened by 4 bases and J by 2 bases, with 14 bases between the two germline ends. The DNA for the CDR3 is TGTGCCAGCAGTGCGCAGGGGATGCTTAACACTGAAGCTTTCTTT. Its translation: CASSAQGMLNTEAFF.

With respect to this clone: This specimen includes other DNA sequences encoding the same CDR3. The chain couples TRBV4-1 to TRBJ2-7, with 10 bases that match TRBD2. This CDR3 comprises 15 residues. Germline trimming cut 3 bases from V and 4 bases from J; bases unmatched to any gene: 6. CDR1 and CDR2 (germline): MGHRA, YSYEKL. CDR3 coding DNA: TGCGCCAGCAGCCAGCTAGCGGGAGTTTCTTACGAGCAGTACTTC. This codes for CASSQLAGVSYEQYF.

The V gene is TRBV29-1, the J gene TRBJ1-1, with 8 bases that match TRBD1. This CDR3 has 12 amino acids. Losses at the gene ends were 4 bases for V and 11 bases for J; bases not matched to a gene: 9. Germline V gives CDR1 SQVTM, CDR2 ANQGSEA. The CDR3 nucleotides are TGCAGCGTTGCCTCACGACAGGGGATCGCTTTCTTT. Amino acids: CSVASRQGIAFF. Complete variable domain (other parts from reference TRBV29-1 and TRBJ1-1): SAVISQKPSRDICQRGTSLTIQCQVDSQVTMMFWYRQQPGQSLTLIATANQGSEATYESGFVIDKFPISRPNLTFSTLTVSNMSPEDSSIYLCSVASRQGIAFFGQGTRLTVV.

This sequence joins TRBV28 and TRBJ1-2; TRBD1 aligns across 10 bases. The germline V gene has CDR1 MDHEN and CDR2 SYDVKM. Trimming at V came to 4 bases and at J to 6 bases, leaving 2 bases not matched to a gene. The CDR3 spans 13 residues. The chain's CDR3 is CASSYGTGDGYTF. The CDR3 bases are TGTGCCAGCAGTTACGGGACAGGGGATGGCTACACCTTC.

The rearrangement links TRBV19 to TRBJ2-7; 10 bases match TRBD1. V was pared by 7 bases and J by 4 bases, with 4 bases of the junction left unmatched. Germline lookup yields CDR1 LNHDA and CDR2 SQIVND (reference sequence). This CDR3 region has 13 residues. Here the CDR3 DNA reads TGTGCCAGTACGTGGGGACAGGGGTACGAGCAGTACTTC. Translating gives CASTWGQGYEQYF.

DNA of the CDR3: TGTGCCAGCAGCATCCAGGGGGCATTGGGTGGCTACACCTTC. It specifies CASSIQGALGGYTF. The chain combines TRBV5-4 with TRBJ1-2; the match to TRBD1 covers 8 bases. This CDR3 region has 14 residues. The junction had 9 bases not matched to a gene; V was cut back by 4 bases and J by 7 bases. The germline gives CDR1 SGHNT, CDR2 YYREEE (reference sequence).

The chain links TRBV6-6 to TRBJ2-5, with 7 nucleotides matching TRBD2. CDR1 is MNHNY, CDR2 SVGAGI, per germline (reference sequence). The CDR3 extends over 14 amino acids. The V segment lost 4 bases and the J segment 5 bases; nucleotides outside the gene matches: 7. Written as DNA, the CDR3 is TGTGCCAGCAGTTGGGAGGGCCGTAGTGAGACCCAGTACTTC. Its protein is CASSWEGRSETQYF.

This sequence joins TRBV5-5 and TRBJ2-7; D is possibly TRBD2 (5 bases). V gave up 0 bases and J gave up 2 bases, with 12 bases separating them. Germline CDR1 and CDR2: SGHKS and YYEKEE (reference sequence). The CDR3 runs 15 residues. Here the CDR3 reads CASSLAGSKTYEQYF. CDR3 nucleotide sequence: TGTGCCAGCAGCTTGGCGGGGTCTAAAACCTACGAGCAGTACTTC. Drawing the rest from reference TRBV5-5 and TRBJ2-7, the complete variable domain is DAGVTQSPTHLIKTRGQQVTLRCSPISGHKSVSWYQQVLGQGPQFIFQYYEKEERGRGNFPDRFSARQFPNYSSELNVNALLLGDSALYLCASSLAGSKTYEQYFGPGTRLTVT.

The V and J genes are TRBV28 and TRBJ1-2; D is uncertain. Germline loops: CDR1 MDHEN, CDR2 SYDVKM. The CDR3 is 11 amino acids. Between the trimmed V and J ends, which lost 5 bases and 6 bases, there was a span of 7 bases. In nucleotides, the CDR3 is TGTGCCAGCAGTCTTCCCGATGGCTACACCTTC. Its translation: CASSLPDGYTF.

The V gene is TRBV4-1, the J gene TRBJ2-7, with 9 bases aligning to TRBD1. The length of the CDR3 is 17 residues. The V and J ends lost 4 bases and 3 bases, in that order; junction bases with no gene match: 13. Per germline, CDR1 MGHRA and CDR2 YSYEKL. In DNA, the CDR3 is TGCGCCAGCAGCCCCCCCCTAACAGGGGGCGAATTCTACGAGCAGTACTTC. This translates into CASSPPLTGGEFYEQYF.